One TCR beta chain is described in this entry. Its antigen is still unknown. It has no much larger one-base neighbor in the sample; base qualities were not kept. These data belong to a study of T cell repertoires in cytomegalovirus infection (dated by TCRdb to about 2019). Background on the whole study: The peptide stimulations were aimed at well-studied HLA-B-restricted epitopes as well as recently identified HLA-C-restricted CMV epitopes, whose presentation resists viral immunomodulation. The HLA type of each donor mattered for the analysis, because public TCR beta signatures pointed to carriage of CMV infection along with the matching HLA type. The research as a whole found: The ex vivo response was dominated by HLA-C-restricted CMV-specific TCR beta clonotypes, which also provided the single most frequent clonotype in two of eight donors. In both this cohort and an independent cohort of several hundred donors, the cumulative frequency of public TCR beta family members distinguished carriers of CMV infection plus the relevant HLA type.

This sample was sequenced with an Illumina HiSeq 1500. TCRdb applied fastp at Q25 and MiXCR to the public reads, then kept only in-frame beta chains. Merged by CDR3 protein, the rows form single entries marked with the most common genes and DNA. The sample includes 350,000 to 400,000 distinct CDR3 sequences, with about 32% observed a single time. Of the sample, roughly 13% is held by the ten largest clones. V and J lose 3 bases and 8 bases, and a span of 16 bases separates them. Sequences SGHNT (CDR1) and YENEEA (CDR2) are obtained from the germline V gene. Spanning cysteine to phenylalanine, the CDR3 consists of 14 amino acids. Only CDR3 DNA remains: 42 bases, in frame from the first base. This specimen's treatment or condition label, per the study, means: in vitro stimulation with specific CMV peptide epitopes to enrich CMV-specific T cells.

The sample here was cultured PBMCs, taken from culture after CMV antigen stimulation. The chain is made from TRBV11-3 and TRBJ1-1; the best D guess is TRBD1, with 5 bases matching. This sequence was found in a human donor in good health (CMV status not recorded). Some clones in this sample may be carry-over from other donors' samples. The DNA is as follows: TGTGCCAGCAGCTTTATCGAGGACGGGGGGGAAGCTTTCTTT. It codes for CASSFIEDGGEAFF.